This entry is about one TCR beta chain. The antigen is undetermined. The repertoire was sequenced with immunoSEQ multiplex PCR; TCRdb's copy has only in-frame clones and lacks some. The repertoire holds about 130,000 clones, with 70% to 90% as singletons. This sample is drawn from a study of radiation and T cells in renal cell carcinoma. Notes on the study in general: From baseline, blood top tumor clonotypes peaked at 2 weeks post-radiation. No pretreatment tumor biopsies were available for baseline clonotypes.

Time point reported: blood 2 weeks post-SBRT. The sample's treatment: 15 Gy SBRT to primary tumor, nephrectomy 4 weeks later. The patient's renal cell carcinoma had clear cell pathology. The CDR3 covers 17 residues. Germline V gene lookup returns CDR1 SGHVS and CDR2 FNYEAQ. The junction had 12 bases not matched to a gene; V was cut back by 1 base and J by 7 bases. The sequence was obtained from a woman in her sixties or seventies with renal cell carcinoma. J is TRBJ2-1 and V is TRBV7-6; 8 bases match TRBD2. The material sequenced was blood, taken from a patient whose treatment included radiotherapy and nephrectomy. For the CDR3, the DNA is TGTGCCAGCAGCTTAGGTCCAACTAGCGGTACCAGGAATGAGCAGTTCTTC. Its translation is CASSLGPTSGTRNEQFF.